The entry below describes one T cell receptor beta chain. This specimen belongs to a study of Ad26.COV2.S vaccination and SARS-CoV-2 variants. The overall study: Donor allocation was to the COV1001 Ad26.COV2.S trial arm.

The table came from immunoSEQ multiplex PCR; TCRdb's copy has only in-frame clones and leaves some out. The sample lists roughly 680,000 clones, approximately 88% occurring once. The treatment denotes: around 19 received Ad26.COV2.S at low or high dose, single or two shots; several received placebo; per-sample allocation not given. The study sampled participants on day 63 after the first vaccine or placebo injection. This CDR3 is built from 13 residues. The V segment lost 7 bases and the J segment 11 bases; nucleotides outside the gene matches: 12. Germline CDR1 reads MNHEY; CDR2 reads SVGAGI. The J gene is TRBJ2-5, the V gene TRBV6-5, with 8 bases identical to TRBD1. This receptor was taken from a person between 18 and 65 years old who received the Ad26.COV2.S COVID-19 vaccine or a placebo. Sequences were derived from peripheral blood, sampled in a trial of Ad26.COV2.S vaccine versus placebo. CDR3 DNA sequence: TGTGCCAGCACCCAATCAGGGGGCGCTGAGCAGTACTTC. It specifies CASTQSGGAEQYF.